One and the same sample provided the 27 T cell receptor beta chains below, sequenced in a study of siplizumab effects on memory and regulatory T cells. Clones were read by immunoSEQ multiplex PCR, and TCRdb kept only the in-frame ones, dropping some. The sample lists under 95,000 clones, approximately 95% seen once, with roughly 0.29% in the top ten. Sequenced sample: non-Treg CD4+ T cells sorted from blood. These receptors all stem from a human donor in good health.

The chain links TRBV9 to TRBJ1-5; TRBD1 aligns across 8 bases. CDR1 is SGDLS, CDR2 YYNGEE, per germline. This CDR3 contains 14 residues. The V segment lost 4 bases and the J segment 4 bases; nucleotides outside the gene matches: 4. The CDR3 nucleotides are TGTGCCAGCAGCCAGACAGGGGCTAATCAGCCCCAGCATTTT. This gives the protein CASSQTGANQPQHF.

The chain links TRBV19 to TRBJ2-1, with a possible D match to TRBD1 (8 bases). Trimming pared 3 bases from V and 6 bases from J, leaving 15 bases between. Germline V gene data show CDR1 as LNHDA and CDR2 as SQIVND (reference sequence). This CDR3 spans 15 amino acids. CDR3 nucleotides: TGTGCCAGTAGTATTGACAGGGGAGGGACCAATGAGCAGTTCTTC. Its translation is CASSIDRGGTNEQFF.

This rearrangement joins TRBV5-1 to TRBJ1-4, with 10 nucleotides matching TRBD1. After removal of 3 bases from V and 4 bases from J, the junction contained 9 bases not matched to a gene. Germline V gives CDR1 SGHRS, CDR2 YFSETQ. The CDR3 is 17 residues long. CDR3 DNA sequence: TGCGCCAGCAGCTCCGGACATGGGACAGGGGATAATGAAAAACTGTTTTTT. Protein product: CASSSGHGTGDNEKLFF.

The gene calls are TRBV18 and TRBJ1-1; the D is unclear. The CDR3 runs to 14 residues. The V end lost 3 bases, the J end lost 12 bases, and 20 bases lay between the germline ends. Germline CDR1 KGHSH, CDR2 LQKENI. CDR3 sequence (DNA): TGTGCCAGCTCACCCGACAACAGCCTTATTCTAACTTTCTTT. This codes for CASSPDNSLILTFF.

The V call is TRBV18, the J call TRBJ2-1, with D possibly TRBD2 on 5 matching bases. The CDR3 consists of 16 residues. Germline CDR1 reads KGHSH; CDR2 reads LQKENI. V was pared by 4 bases and J by 8 bases, with 21 bases between. The CDR3 sequence: CASSLQTRTFGDEQFF. CDR3 nucleotides: TGTGCCAGCTCACTACAAACGAGGACTTTCGGCGATGAGCAGTTCTTC. The whole variable domain, remainder taken from reference TRBV18 and TRBJ2-1, is NAGVMQNPRHLVRRRGQEARLRCSPMKGHSHVYWYRQLPEEGLKFMVYLQKENIIDESGMPKERFSAEFPKEGPSILRIQQVVRGDSAAYFCASSLQTRTFGDEQFFGPGTRLTVL.

The V call is TRBV29-1, the J call TRBJ2-1; D perhaps matches TRBD2 (5 bases). The germline V gene has CDR1 SQVTM and CDR2 ANQGSEA. V gave up 4 bases and J gave up 3 bases, with 7 bases separating them. The CDR3 loop spans 12 amino acids. CDR3: CSVGRDYNEQFF. Here the CDR3 DNA reads TGCAGCGTTGGACGGGACTACAATGAGCAGTTCTTC.

The chain uses TRBV6-1 and TRBJ1-4, with TRBD1 identical over 7 bases. CDR3 length: 11 amino acids. Germline lookup yields CDR1 MNHNS and CDR2 SASEGT. V dropped 4 bases and J dropped 16; count of bases not matched to a gene: 6. CDR3 sequence (DNA): TGTGCCAGCAGTGCAGGGGGACCTTCGTTTTTT. Residues: CASSAGGPSFF.

The chain couples TRBV27 to TRBJ1-4; no clear D gene. The CDR3 spans 17 residues. The ends were cut back, 5 bases at V and 0 bases at J, with 16 bases in the middle. Germline CDR1 is MNHEY and CDR2 is SMNVEV (reference sequence). In DNA, the CDR3 is TGTGCCAGCAGTACTAGTAGGAGCTGGTCAACTAATGAAAAACTGTTTTTT. This gives the protein CASSTSRSWSTNEKLFF.

This clone showed up just a few times. This chain joins TRBV2 and TRBJ1-1, with D perhaps TRBD1 (6 bases). The CDR3 has 12 residues. The germline gives CDR1 SNHLY, CDR2 FYNNEI. With 7 bases removed from V and 11 bases from J, the gap between germline ends came to 17 bases. The CDR3 DNA reads as TGTGCCAGCAATCCACAGGGAGGGGGGGCTTTCTTT. Translation gives CASNPQGGGAFF.

The CDR3 bases are TGTGCCAGCAGCTTAGGCTGGCAGGGGGCGGGTGAGCAGTTCTTC. Its protein is CASSLGWQGAGEQFF. V and J are TRBV11-3 and TRBJ2-1; 8 bases are a match to TRBD1. J gave up 9 bases and V 1 base, and 8 bases lay outside the gene matches. CDR1 SGHNT and CDR2 YENEEA come from the germline V gene. The CDR3 covers 15 residues.

J is TRBJ2-7 and V is TRBV11-1, with 7 bases identical to TRBD1. CDR3 length: 14 amino acids. The germline V gene encodes CDR1 SGHAT and CDR2 FQDESV (reference sequence). V trimming: 4 bases; J trimming: 2 bases; junction bases outside the gene matches: 5. For the CDR3, the DNA is TGTGCCAGCAGCTCCCGGGACAGAACCTACGAGCAGTACTTC. It codes for CASSSRDRTYEQYF.

The genes are TRBV15 and TRBJ2-3, with D unresolved. The CDR3 has 16 residues. Germline CDR1 is LNHNV and CDR2 is YYDKDF (reference sequence). The V gene lost 1 base and the J gene lost 0 bases, with 11 bases spanning the gap. CDR3 DNA: TGTGCCACCAGCAGAGGGGAAACTTCTAGCACAGATACGCAGTATTTT. Translation gives CATSRGETSSTDTQYF.

This clone was detected only a few times. The chain employs TRBV30 and TRBJ1-1; 10 nucleotides match TRBD1. The CDR3 is 13 residues long. Per germline, CDR1 GTSNPN and CDR2 SVGIG (reference sequence). The trim removed 5 bases at V and 7 bases at J, leaving 7 bases unmatched. CDR3 sequence (DNA): TGTGCCTGGGTCCGGGACAGGGGAGGTGAAGCTTTCTTT. Translated: CAWVRDRGGEAFF.

The chain links TRBV4-2 to TRBJ2-5; D tentatively reads TRBD1 or TRBD2 (5 bases each). V was cut by 0 bases and J by 4 bases, with 18 bases left in between. CDR1 and CDR2 (germline): LGHNA, YNFKEQ. The CDR3 runs 17 residues. In nucleotides, the CDR3 is TGTGCCAGCAGCCAAGAGTGGGGCCAAGTGAGGGGAGAGACCCAGTACTTC. As protein: CASSQEWGQVRGETQYF.

The table lists this clone with a few counts. The chain recombines TRBV11-2 with TRBJ1-2, with D unclear. CDR1 is SGHAT, CDR2 FQNNGV, per germline. Trimming pared 1 base from V and 3 bases from J, leaving 6 bases between. The CDR3 is made up of 13 amino acids. The CDR3 loop is CASSLVRDYGYTF. The CDR3 nucleotides read TGTGCCAGCAGCTTAGTCAGAGACTATGGCTACACCTTC.

The gene calls are TRBV11-2 and TRBJ2-7; D may be TRBD1 (6 bases). The V and J ends lost 4 bases and 7 bases respectively, with 11 bases between them. Germline loops: CDR1 SGHAT, CDR2 FQNNGV. CDR3 length: 12 residues. CDR3 protein: CASSSTGKEQYF. DNA for the CDR3: TGTGCCAGCAGCTCGACAGGAAAAGAGCAGTACTTC.

This chain links TRBV5-1 with TRBJ2-4; the D gene could be TRBD1 or TRBD2 (5 bases each). Germline CDR1 SGHRS, CDR2 YFSETQ. The CDR3 spans 14 residues. V lost 4 bases and J lost 7, with 15 bases in between. Here the CDR3 DNA reads TGCGCCAGCAGCCCAGGGACCAAAGGGAACATTCAGTACTTC. This encodes CASSPGTKGNIQYF. The full variable domain, its missing parts supplied by reference TRBV5-1 and TRBJ2-4, is KAGVTQTPRYLIKTRGQQVTLSCSPISGHRSVSWYQQTPGQGLQFLFEYFSETQRNKGNFPGRFSGRQFSNSRSEMNVSTLELGDSALYLCASSPGTKGNIQYFGAGTRLSVL.

The chain combines TRBV4-2 with TRBJ2-3; D is perhaps TRBD1 or TRBD2 (5 bases each). The germline V gene has CDR1 LGHNA and CDR2 YNFKEQ. V shed 4 bases and J shed 4 bases, with 15 bases lying between them. CDR3 length equals 15 residues. The CDR3 spells CASSRALRGPDTQYF. DNA of the CDR3: TGTGCCAGCAGCCGAGCCCTGAGGGGCCCAGATACGCAGTATTTT.

This chain links TRBV15 with TRBJ1-1; D perhaps matches TRBD1 (6 bases). This CDR3 comprises 15 residues. Germline values: CDR1 LNHNV, CDR2 YYDKDF (reference sequence). With 1 base removed from V and 5 bases from J, the gap between germline ends came to 14 bases. The CDR3 sequence: CATSRGLGARTEAFF. The CDR3 coding sequence is TGTGCCACCAGCAGAGGTCTGGGGGCAAGGACTGAAGCTTTCTTT.

This chain uses TRBV9 with TRBJ2-7; TRBD2 matches at 11 bases. J lost 12 bases, V lost 0 bases, and 8 bases had no gene match. CDR1 is SGDLS, CDR2 YYNGEE, per germline. This CDR3 has 14 amino acids. CDR3 coding DNA: TGTGCCAGCAGCGTAGCTACTAGCGGGGGCGTATTGTACTTC. Its protein is CASSVATSGGVLYF.

The rearrangement uses TRBV5-1 and TRBJ1-2; TRBD1 aligns across 7 bases. Trimming at V came to 4 bases and at J to 4 bases, leaving 7 bases not matched to a gene. The CDR3 has 14 amino acids. Germline lookup yields CDR1 SGHRS and CDR2 YFSETQ. CDR3 DNA sequence: TGCGCCAGCAGCGGGGGACAGCAATCCTATGGCTACACCTTC. As protein: CASSGGQQSYGYTF.

This rearrangement joins TRBV18 to TRBJ1-4; D possibly corresponds to TRBD1 (6 bases). V gave up 2 bases and J gave up 4 bases, with 11 bases separating them. Germline CDR1 reads KGHSH; CDR2 reads LQKENI. CDR3 size: 15 residues. This CDR3 is CASSPVNRDNEKLFF. The DNA of the CDR3 is TGTGCCAGCTCACCAGTGAACAGGGATAATGAAAAACTGTTTTTT. Full variable domain (missing parts from reference TRBV18 and TRBJ1-4): NAGVMQNPRHLVRRRGQEARLRCSPMKGHSHVYWYRQLPEEGLKFMVYLQKENIIDESGMPKERFSAEFPKEGPSILRIQQVVRGDSAAYFCASSPVNRDNEKLFFGSGTQLSVL.

This chain uses TRBV7-9 with TRBJ1-3, with 7 bases lining up with TRBD1. The V segment lost 4 bases and the J segment 15 bases; nucleotides outside the gene matches: 12. The V gene's germline CDR1 is SEHNR and CDR2 FQNEAQ (reference sequence). This CDR3 is 13 amino acids long. The CDR3 DNA follows: TGTGCCAGCAGCTACAACCAACAGGGGCTAGAATATTTT. Translated, it gives CASSYNQQGLEYF.

The gene calls are TRBV7-2 and TRBJ1-5; D may be TRBD1 (5 bases). The V end was cut by 3 bases, the J end by 1 base, with 19 bases between. The CDR3 spans 18 residues. CDR1 and CDR2 (germline): SGHTA, FQGNSA. The chain's CDR3 is CASSFSRSAGKSNQPQHF. The CDR3 DNA reads as TGTGCCAGCAGCTTTAGTAGGTCGGCAGGGAAAAGCAATCAGCCCCAGCATTTT.

The V gene is TRBV7-9, the J gene TRBJ1-2; D call uncertain. From germline, CDR1 is SEHNR and CDR2 FQNEAQ (reference sequence). The CDR3 spans 11 residues. The V end was cut by 3 bases, the J end by 6 bases, with 5 bases between. The CDR3 DNA follows: TGTGCCAGCAGCTTTTCCGATGGCTACACCTTC. It is translated as CASSFSDGYTF.

Here the CDR3 DNA reads TGCGCCAGCAGAGTCGAGTGGGAGCGGGGGGGGACAGATACGCAGTATTTT. Its protein is CASRVEWERGGTDTQYF. This rearrangement joins TRBV4-1 to TRBJ2-3; 10 bases agree with TRBD2. Per germline, CDR1 MGHRA and CDR2 YSYEKL. V was pared by 6 bases and J by 3 bases, with 12 bases of the junction left unmatched. The CDR3 is made up of 17 amino acids.

The chain joins TRBV7-3 to TRBJ2-5, with D possibly matching TRBD1 (5 bases). The length of the CDR3 is 13 residues. CDR1 SGHTA and CDR2 FQGTGA come from the germline V gene. V was shortened by 5 bases and J by 2 bases, with 9 bases between the two germline ends. The CDR3 is CASSRGVQETQYF. CDR3 nucleotides: TGTGCCAGCAGCAGGGGTGTTCAAGAGACCCAGTACTTC.